This T cell receptor beta chain appears in the sequencing data of a study of T-cell memory formation after mild COVID-19. Across the whole study: Clustering of TCRs was largely donor specific. Points from the study as a whole: Clones that contracted from day 15 to 85 had balanced CD4/CD8; later expanders were CD4+ biased.

Notes on this clonotype: What it binds is unknown.

TCRdb used MiXCR to reprocess the 5' RACE reads, holding one entry per CDR3 protein. In the table there are about half a million distinct CDR3 sequences, around a sixth of which are singletons. Germline CDR1 and CDR2: SGHRS and YFSETQ. This CDR3 is built from 16 residues. The ends lost 0 bases at V and 3 bases at J; junction bases unmatched: 5. The receptor comes from an adult woman who had mild COVID-19 (a few samples of this study predate the infection). Cell type and time point are not known. Material: PBMCs or a T cell subset sorted from them (not recorded which). J is TRBJ2-7 and V is TRBV5-1, with 11 nucleotides matching TRBD2. The CDR3 protein is CASSLGPGLADYEQYF. In nucleotides, the CDR3 is TGCGCCAGCAGCTTGGGGCCGGGACTAGCGGACTACGAGCAGTACTTC.